A single sample is the source of the 19 T cell receptor beta chains below, sequenced in a study of T cell responses to AZD1222 COVID-19 vaccine (dated by TCRdb to the early 2020s). Library preparation was by the immunoSEQ multiplex PCR assay. TCRdb took this table from immuneACCESS and kept in-frame rearrangements with V and J called. Such tables lack part of the clones; where checked against another copy, unresolved V genes explain under half of the gap, and the rest is unexplained. The sample table records fewer than 120,000 clones; 70% to 90% of these occur just once. 3.2% of the sample is in the top ten clones. Read against the paper, the sample's time point label means: baseline before first vaccination. The sample in question was peripheral blood, obtained on day 0 of AZD1222 vaccination. These receptors all stem from an adult in good health.

This clone occurred once. The chain couples TRBV4-2 to TRBJ2-1, with D perhaps TRBD2 (5 bases). The germline V and J ends were trimmed by 0 bases and 5 bases, with 14 bases remaining between them. Per the germline V gene, CDR1 is LGHNA and CDR2 is YNFKEQ. This CDR3 has 16 amino acids. CDR3 sequence: CASSQEGAGLDNEQFF. DNA of the CDR3: TGTGCCAGCAGCCAAGAAGGTGCGGGCTTGGACAATGAGCAGTTCTTC.

On this clone itself: The same CDR3 can be traced to other DNA sequences in this sample. The CDR3: CASSLTENTEAFF. The DNA of the CDR3 is TGTGCCAGCAGCTTAACGGAAAACACTGAAGCTTTCTTT. J is TRBJ1-1 and V is TRBV7-2, with D hard to call. Trimming removed 2 bases from V and 2 bases from J, with 6 bases in between. CDR3 length equals 13 residues. CDR1 is SGHTA and CDR2 is FQGNSA in the germline V gene.

The CDR3 region is CASSSGTADTQYF. DNA for the CDR3: TGTGCCAGCAGCTCTGGGACAGCGGATACGCAGTATTTT. The genes are TRBV5-6 and TRBJ2-3; 7 bases map to TRBD1. The germline gives CDR1 SGHDT, CDR2 YYEEEE. Trimming took 3 bases from V and 6 from J; bases not matched to a gene: 4. CDR3 size: 13 residues.

The CDR3 nucleotides are TGTGCCAGCAGCGTAGAAGGACAGGCTGGAAACACCATATATTTT. Protein sequence: CASSVEGQAGNTIYF. The chain combines TRBV9 with TRBJ1-3; 7 bases agree with TRBD1. The trim removed 0 bases at V and 2 bases at J, leaving 2 bases unmatched. The CDR3 has 15 amino acids. Germline CDR1 is SGDLS and CDR2 is YYNGEE.

This rearrangement joins TRBV6-5 to TRBJ2-2; 8 bases are shared with TRBD2. Germline V gene data show CDR1 as MNHEY and CDR2 as SVGAGI. There are 15 residues in the CDR3. The junction had 9 bases not matched to a gene; V was cut back by 6 bases and J by 6 bases. CDR3 sequence reads: CASSPGVAGSGELFF. The CDR3 DNA follows: TGTGCCAGCAGCCCCGGAGTAGCGGGGTCCGGGGAGCTGTTTTTT.

This clone was counted once. V gene TRBV27 combines with J gene TRBJ1-4, with TRBD1 as a possible D gene (6 bases). The V and J ends lost 2 bases and 7 bases respectively, with 17 bases between them. CDR1 and CDR2 from the germline V gene are MNHEY and SMNVEV (reference sequence). This CDR3 has 16 amino acids. The CDR3, as DNA: TGTGCCAGCAGTTTAATCGGGCGGGGGCGCGGTGAAAAACTGTTTTTT. It is translated as CASSLIGRGRGEKLFF.

V and J are TRBV10-1 and TRBJ2-1, with 8 bases lining up with TRBD2. The CDR3 has 15 amino acids. Germline CDR1 is WNHNN and CDR2 is SYGVQD (reference sequence). After removal of 4 bases from V and 7 bases from J, the junction contained 9 bases not matched to a gene. CDR3 nucleotide sequence: TGCGCCAGCAGTGTTAGCGGGGATGGACGGAATGAGCAGTTCTTC. It codes for CASSVSGDGRNEQFF.

V usage is TRBV6-5 and J usage is TRBJ1-1, with D unclear. Germline loops: CDR1 MNHEY, CDR2 SVGAGI. V lost 0 bases, J lost 8 bases, and 10 bases lay in between. The CDR3 runs to 13 residues. The CDR3 region has the DNA TGTGCCAGCAGTTACTCGGGAGAGGGCGAAGCTTTCTTT. Protein product: CASSYSGEGEAFF.

CDR3 loop: CASSLEGLDYGYTF. The CDR3 nucleotides read TGCGCCAGCAGCTTGGAGGGTCTGGACTATGGCTACACCTTC. The chain links TRBV5-1 to TRBJ1-2, with D uncertain. The CDR3 runs to 14 residues. Germline V lookup: CDR1 SGHRS, CDR2 YFSETQ. V was trimmed by 0 bases and J by 3 bases, leaving 9 bases between them.

The V gene is TRBV21-1, the J gene TRBJ2-2; TRBD1, the table's D call, lacks a check against the DNA. TRBV21-1 is assigned pseudogene status. The CDR3 is made up of 17 amino acids. The CDR3 spells CASSKALRGRNTGELFF. The DNA of the CDR3 is TGTGCCAGCAGCAAAGCGCTAAGGGGGCGGAACACCGGGGAGCTGTTTTTT.

The gene calls are TRBV7-3 and TRBJ2-2; TRBD1 agrees at 9 bases. Unmatched junction bases numbered 5, after V lost 3 bases and J lost 6 bases. This CDR3 is built from 15 residues. Germline V gene lookup returns CDR1 SGHTA and CDR2 FQGTGA. The CDR3 DNA reads as TGTGCCAGCAGCTTCGGACAGGGGATCCCCGGGGAGCTGTTTTTT. It yields the protein CASSFGQGIPGELFF.

The chain is built from TRBV3-1 (or the pseudogene TRBV3-2) and TRBJ2-7, with 9 bases identical to TRBD2. With V trimmed by 4 bases and J by 4 bases, 8 bases remained unmatched. CDR1 is LGHDT, CDR2 YNNKEL, per germline (reference sequence). The CDR3 is 15 residues long. The DNA for the CDR3 is TGTGCCAGCAGCCCTCGGACTAGCGTCGTATACGAGCAGTACTTC. Its translation: CASSPRTSVVYEQYF.

V gene TRBV6-6 combines with J gene TRBJ1-3; D not resolved. The germline CDR1 and CDR2 sequences are MNHNY and SVGAGI (reference sequence). CDR3 size: 13 residues. The V end was cut by 8 bases, the J end by 0 bases, with 8 bases between. The CDR3 nucleotides are TGTGCCAGCGGAGGAGCCTCTGGAAACACCATATATTTT. Its translation is CASGGASGNTIYF.

This chain connects TRBV19 to TRBJ1-1; D remains ambiguous. Trimming took off 3 bases at V and 1 base at J, with 9 bases between the two ends. The germline V gene encodes CDR1 LNHDA and CDR2 SQIVND (reference sequence). CDR3 length: 14 residues. CDR3 loop: CASSIFLGNTEAFF. The DNA for the CDR3 is TGTGCCAGTAGTATTTTTTTGGGGAACACTGAAGCTTTCTTT.

CDR3 coding DNA: TGTGCCAGCAAGAGGGAGTTTAGCTACAATGAGCAGTTCTTC. Translating gives CASKREFSYNEQFF. The chain employs TRBV28 and TRBJ2-1; D is perhaps TRBD2 (5 bases). The V and J ends lost 7 bases and 3 bases respectively, with 13 bases between them. The CDR3 consists of 14 residues. Germline V gene data show CDR1 as MDHEN and CDR2 as SYDVKM.

The chain couples TRBV28 to TRBJ2-7; possible D gene TRBD2, 7 bases. Trimming pared 4 bases from V and 1 base from J, leaving 32 bases between. Germline V gene data show CDR1 as MDHEN and CDR2 as SYDVKM. The CDR3 is 21 residues long. As DNA, the CDR3 is TGTGCCAGCAGTTCTCCCTGGGGAGGGGGGACTCAAGGCCCCCTTTCCTACGAGCAGTACTTC. Translation: CASSSPWGGGTQGPLSYEQYF.

The rearrangement uses TRBV6-6 and TRBJ1-4; TRBD1 might be the D (5 bases). The germline V gene encodes CDR1 MNHNY and CDR2 SVGAGI (reference sequence). Trimming removed 6 bases at V and 8 bases at J, with 19 bases between. CDR3 length equals 15 residues. Here the CDR3 reads CASSLTGQGGEKLFF. The CDR3 DNA follows: TGTGCCAGCAGCCTTACTGGGCAGGGTGGAGAAAAACTGTTTTTT.

The chain has TRBV9 and TRBJ1-1, with D perhaps TRBD1 (5 bases). Trimming cost V 3 bases and J 4 bases, with 7 bases left between them. Germline CDR1 and CDR2: SGDLS and YYNGEE. CDR3 size: 12 residues. In DNA form, the CDR3 reads TGTGCCAGCAGCGGAGGGGCCACTGAAGCTTTCTTT. Translation gives CASSGGATEAFF. Filled out from reference TRBV9 and TRBJ1-1, the complete variable domain reads DSGVTQTPKHLITATGQRVTLRCSPRSGDLSVYWYQQSLDQGLQFLIQYYNGEERAKGNILERFSAQQFPDLHSELNLSSLELGDSALYFCASSGGATEAFFGQGTRLTVV.

The V gene is TRBV19, the J gene TRBJ2-5; 7 bases map to TRBD2. Germline lookup yields CDR1 LNHDA and CDR2 SQIVND (reference sequence). This CDR3 has 15 amino acids. V lost 3 bases and J lost 0; bases outside the gene matches: 4. Here the CDR3 reads CASSIQGLNQETQYF. The CDR3 region has the DNA TGTGCCAGTAGTATCCAGGGACTAAACCAAGAGACCCAGTACTTC.